This TCR beta chain was documented in a study of blood T cell repertoires in COVID-19. Study context: The United States, Italy and Spain supplied acute and convalescent COVID-19 samples. Sources were T cells, B-cell-depleted T cells, or PBMCs; the material itself was cDNA or gDNA.

As handled by the study authors: Amplifying reference gene primers gave estimates of nucleated cell counts. The assay was immunoSEQ multiplex PCR, and TCRdb's table has in-frame clones only and misses some. That table gives V, J and clone size, and the DNA gave D and trimming. The repertoire includes about 170,000 clones, 82% of them detected once, and 22% sits in the top ten. Sequencing used peripheral blood. The TCR comes from a woman older than 75 with acute or convalescent COVID-19.

The CDR3 DNA is TGTGCCAGCAGCTCTACCGGGAGTACGAGGAATGAGCAGTTCTTC. Protein product: CASSSTGSTRNEQFF. The chain is built from TRBV7-9 and TRBJ2-1, with D perhaps matching TRBD2 (6 bases). CDR3 size: 15 residues. The V gene's germline CDR1 is SEHNR and CDR2 FQNEAQ (reference sequence). The V and J ends lost 4 bases and 7 bases respectively, with 17 bases between them. Together with reference TRBV7-9 and TRBJ2-1, the CDR3 gives the full variable domain: DTGVSQNPRHKITKRGQNVTFRCDPISEHNRLYWYRQTLGQGPEFLTYFQNEAQLEKSRLLSDRFSAERPKGSFSTLEIQRTEQGDSAMYLCASSSTGSTRNEQFFGPGTRLTVL.